One sample yielded the 2 T cell receptor beta chains listed below, sequenced in a study of cytomegalovirus exposure and HLA in healthy donors. With 60 Vbeta and 13 Jbeta primers, the PCR was carried out. Sequenced by immunoSEQ multiplex PCR; TCRdb stores in-frame clones only, minus some. The repertoire holds roughly 170,000 clones, with around 83% as singletons. The sample was PBMCs. All receptors derive from a girl aged 2-10 years in good health and CMV-seropositive.

This clone was found a few times. The J gene is TRBJ2-7, the V gene TRBV10-1, with a possible D match to TRBD1 (6 bases). Germline-derived CDR1 and CDR2 are WNHNN and SYGVQD (reference sequence). V was cut by 3 bases and J by 4 bases, with 22 bases left in between. This CDR3 has 17 amino acids. CDR3 loop: CASSEQGEHPTYYEQYF. The CDR3 DNA sequence: TGCGCCAGCAGTGAACAGGGAGAGCACCCTACCTATTACGAGCAGTACTTC.

The chain couples TRBV9 to TRBJ1-2, with 10 nucleotides matching TRBD1. Germline CDR1 reads SGDLS; CDR2 reads YYNGEE. V dropped 5 bases and J dropped 2; count of bases not matched to a gene: 3. CDR3 size: 14 residues. CDR3 protein: CASSSTGGNYGYTF. The CDR3 coding sequence is TGTGCCAGCAGTTCGACAGGGGGCAACTATGGCTACACCTTC.